The rows below give T cell receptor beta chains drawn from one sample of a study of T cells of healthy individuals. MiXCR was run by TCRdb on the 5' RACE reads, yielding one entry per CDR3 protein. The sample records more than 85,000 distinct CDR3 sequences, 17% being singletons. The origin of the receptors is a human donor in good health. CDR3s include the opening cysteine and the closing phenylalanine or tryptophan. The D gene is left open where the match is weak. Size is omitted from some rows. Given values are once, few, many or a class for expanded clones.

. TRBD1 TRBJ2-3 TRBV20-1 16 CSATEYGQGISNTQYF TGCAGTGCAACCGAGTACGGACAGGGCATAAGTAATACGCAGTATTTT
many . TRBJ1-5 TRBV19 15 CARKNRSYSNQPQHF TGTGCCAGGAAAAACAGGTCCTATAGCAATCAGCCCCAGCATTTT
. . TRBJ2-1 TRBV3-1 15 CASSSLRDPYNEQFF TGTGCCAGCAGCTCTCTCAGGGATCCCTACAATGAGCAGTTCTTC
. . TRBJ2-1 TRBV4-3 15 CASSHERKHYNEQFF TGCGCCAGCAGCCACGAAAGGAAACACTACAATGAGCAGTTCTTC
few TRBD1 TRBJ1-4 TRBV19 14 CASSIFGQDEKLFF TGTGCCAGTAGTATCTTCGGACAGGATGAAAAACTGTTTTTT
few TRBD1 TRBJ2-1 TRBV11-1 14 CASRLGTAYNEQFF TGTGCCAGCAGGCTCGGGACAGCCTACAATGAGCAGTTCTTC
few TRBD2 TRBJ2-7 TRBV5-1 18 CASSDRTSGRAGSYEQYF TGCGCCAGCAGCGATCGGACTAGCGGGAGGGCGGGCTCCTACGAGCAGTACTTC
. . TRBJ1-1 TRBV29-1 14 CSVGGGRTNTEAFF TGCAGCGTTGGTGGAGGACGGACGAACACTGAAGCTTTCTTT
. . TRBJ2-3 TRBV5-1 14 CASSLEGDTDTQYF TGCGCCAGCAGCTTGGAGGGGGACACAGATACGCAGTATTTT
. TRBD1 TRBJ2-3 TRBV2 15 CASRYGGQGIDTQYF TGTGCCAGCAGATACGGGGGACAGGGTATAGATACGCAGTATTTT
. TRBD2 TRBJ2-3 TRBV29-1 18 CSVEASGRLPGGTDTQYF TGCAGCGTTGAGGCTAGCGGGAGGCTCCCGGGTGGCACAGATACGCAGTATTTT
. . TRBJ2-3 TRBV28 17 CASSFRDLTRSTDTQYF TGTGCCAGCAGTTTCCGGGACCTTACGCGTAGCACAGATACGCAGTATTTT
few . TRBJ1-2 TRBV12-3/TRBV12-4 13 CASRLGVYYGYTF TGTGCCAGCAGACTCGGAGTTTACTATGGCTACACCTTC
. . TRBJ2-7 TRBV29-1 13 CSVGKRGSYEQYF TGCAGCGTTGGTAAGAGGGGGAGCTACGAGCAGTACTTC
. . TRBJ1-2 TRBV6-2/TRBV6-3 13 CASSPTSFYGYTF TGTGCCAGCAGTCCTACAAGCTTCTATGGCTACACCTTC
. TRBD2 TRBJ2-1 TRBV30 15 CAWSPLSGGNNEQFF TGTGCCTGGAGTCCCTTGAGCGGGGGGAACAATGAGCAGTTCTTC
. TRBD1 TRBJ2-3 TRBV5-1 16 CASSLQGQGIADTQYF TGCGCCAGCAGCTTACAGGGACAGGGGATCGCAGATACGCAGTATTTT
. . TRBJ2-3 TRBV7-6 13 CASSLAGLDTQYF TGTGCCAGCAGCTTAGCTGGTCTGGATACGCAGTATTTT
. TRBD2 TRBJ2-1 TRBV5-1 15 CASSLVGGAPNEQFF TGCGCCAGCAGCTTGGTCGGGGGGGCCCCCAATGAGCAGTTCTTC
few . TRBJ2-7 TRBV20-1 12 CSASLDGYEQYF TGCAGTGCTAGTCTGGACGGCTACGAGCAGTACTTC
few . TRBJ2-1 TRBV7-2 15 CASSLALDATNEQFF TGTGCCAGCAGCTTAGCGCTCGATGCGACCAATGAGCAGTTCTTC
few . TRBJ1-5 TRBV12-3/TRBV12-4 14 CASRRADFNQPQHF TGTGCCAGCAGGCGGGCAGACTTTAATCAGCCCCAGCATTTT
once TRBD2 TRBJ2-3 TRBV20-1 16 CSATGLAGDPTDTQYF TGCAGTGCTACCGGACTAGCGGGAGACCCCACAGATACGCAGTATTTT
. . TRBJ1-6 TRBV6-6 15 CASVPDLLEGSPLHF TGTGCCAGCGTCCCAGACCTCCTCGAAGGATCACCCCTCCACTTT
few . TRBJ2-2 TRBV15 14 CATSGRANTGELFF TGTGCCACCAGCGGTCGGGCGAACACCGGGGAGCTGTTTTTT
few . TRBJ1-4 TRBV2 14 CASSEQGTNEKLFF TGTGCCAGCAGTGAACAGGGGACTAATGAAAAACTGTTTTTT
few . TRBJ1-5 TRBV12-3/TRBV12-4 15 CASSFRQALNQPQHF TGTGCCAGCAGTTTTCGGCAGGCGCTCAATCAGCCCCAGCATTTT
few TRBD1 TRBJ2-1 TRBV7-9 15 CASSITGTGHNEQFF TGTGCCAGCAGCATAACCGGGACAGGCCACAATGAGCAGTTCTTC
few . TRBJ2-7 TRBV12-3/TRBV12-4 15 CASSFGDRGPYEQYF TGTGCCAGCAGTTTTGGGGACCGAGGACCCTACGAGCAGTACTTC
few . TRBJ2-1 TRBV7-3 15 CASSLTGDLYNEQFF TGTGCCAGCAGCTTAACGGGGGATCTATACAATGAGCAGTTCTTC
. . TRBJ1-1 TRBV20-1 13 CSARESWDTEAFF TGCAGTGCTAGAGAATCGTGGGACACTGAAGCTTTCTTT
few . TRBJ2-2 TRBV7-2 13 CASRETLTGELFF TGTGCCAGCAGGGAAACACTCACCGGGGAGCTGTTTTTT
many TRBD1 TRBJ1-1 TRBV28 16 CASNGQGEGKNTEAFF TGTGCCAGCAATGGACAGGGGGAGGGGAAGAACACTGAAGCTTTCTTT
many TRBD1 TRBJ1-1 TRBV6-5 14 CASSRGKGALRAFF TGTGCCAGCAGCCGCGGTAAGGGGGCTTTGCGAGCTTTCTTT
. . TRBJ1-2 TRBV4-1 17 CASSHSYGLTQSYGYTF TGCGCCAGCAGCCATTCTTACGGACTAACCCAATCTTATGGCTACACCTTC
few . TRBJ1-5 TRBV20-1 12 CSARRTDQPQHF TGCAGTGCTAGACGGACGGATCAGCCCCAGCATTTT